The 20 T cell receptor beta chains reported below all come from one sample, sequenced in a study of vaccination and CD4 T cells after COVID-19. Treatment denoted: roughly 10-day PBMC culture with coronavirus spike peptide pools or control peptides (ViraFEST assay). An unexposed donor provided the CD4+ T cells, which were collected before the COVID-19 pandemic (2011-2018). Their cognate antigens are unknown. Researchers used the Oncomine TCR Beta short-read assay to sequence DNA from cultured CD4+ T cells. Extraction of genomic DNA was performed on cultured CD4+ T cells. Each CDR3 protein is one row after TCRdb ran MiXCR on the PCR reads. The sample has around 10,000 distinct CDR3 sequences, under 35% seen once; the top ten hold about 19%. What was sequenced was CD4+ T cells from blood, cultured in vitro. The receptor source for this set is a human donor in good health.

This clonotype was observed a few times. This chain connects TRBV7-2 to TRBJ1-2, with D tentatively TRBD1 (6 bases). V lost 5 bases, J lost 8 bases, and 18 bases lay in between. Germline CDR1 is SGHTA and CDR2 is FQGNSA. The CDR3 covers 14 residues. CDR3 DNA: TGTGCCAGCAGCCGCACCGGGGGGCGTGAGGGCTACACCTTC. Encoded protein: CASSRTGGREGYTF.

The rearrangement joins TRBV7-6 to TRBJ1-4; perhaps TRBD1 as D (6 bases). CDR3 length: 17 amino acids. Per the germline V gene, CDR1 is SGHVS and CDR2 is FNYEAQ. Trimming took off 1 base at V and 7 bases at J, with 19 bases between the two ends. DNA of the CDR3: TGTGCCAGCAGCTTAGAACAGGGAGCCCCAAGTAGTGAAAAACTGTTTTTT. Encoded protein: CASSLEQGAPSSEKLFF.

By share of the sample, this clonotype is medium-sized (0.01 to 0.1%). V usage is TRBV20-1 and J usage is TRBJ1-5; 10 bases line up with TRBD1. This CDR3 region has 15 residues. Germline CDR1 DFQATT, CDR2 SNEGSKA (reference sequence). Trimming removed 1 base from V and 5 bases from J; junction bases left unmatched: 5. The CDR3: CSARATGTGDQPQHF. CDR3 nucleotide sequence: TGCAGTGCTAGAGCCACCGGGACAGGGGATCAGCCCCAGCATTTT.

The gene calls are TRBV5-4 and TRBJ2-3; 9 nucleotides align to TRBD1. CDR3 length: 17 residues. Germline lookup yields CDR1 SGHNT and CDR2 YYREEE (reference sequence). Trimming removed 4 bases from V and 2 bases from J; junction bases left unmatched: 11. In DNA, the CDR3 is TGTGCCAGCAGCCGACAGGGGGGAGGAAGCCTCACAGATACGCAGTATTTT. Amino acid sequence: CASSRQGGGSLTDTQYF.

V is TRBV6-4 and J is TRBJ2-1; tentative D call: TRBD1 (5 bases). Germline assignment: CDR1 MRHNA and CDR2 SNTAGT. V dropped 4 bases and J dropped 0 bases, with 13 bases sitting between them. This CDR3 contains 16 residues. Written as DNA, the CDR3 is TGTGCCAGCAGTGTCCTACCTAGGGGCTCCTACAATGAGCAGTTCTTC. Encoded protein: CASSVLPRGSYNEQFF.

This chain connects TRBV4-3 to TRBJ2-5; possibly TRBD1 for D (5 bases). The germline V gene has CDR1 LGHNA and CDR2 YSLEER. This CDR3 spans 13 amino acids. V lost 0 bases to trimming and J lost 3 bases, with 5 bases between them. The chain's CDR3 is CASSQDREETQYF. CDR3 DNA: TGCGCCAGCAGCCAAGACAGGGAAGAGACCCAGTACTTC.

This CDR3 is CAWTTTFGRQSRDTQYF. CDR3 nucleotide sequence: TGTGCCTGGACCACCACCTTCGGAAGGCAGAGCAGGGATACGCAGTATTTT. The chain uses TRBV30 and TRBJ2-3; the D is unclear. The CDR3 loop spans 17 amino acids. Germline V gene lookup returns CDR1 GTSNPN and CDR2 SVGIG (reference sequence). Trimming cost V 4 bases and J 6 bases, with 26 bases left between them.

The chain carries TRBV20-1 and TRBJ1-5; 7 nucleotides align to TRBD1. This CDR3 is 14 amino acids long. Germline V gives CDR1 DFQATT, CDR2 SNEGSKA (reference sequence). Germline trimming cut 1 base from V and 2 bases from J; bases unmatched to any gene: 2. The CDR3 protein is CSARVGTGNQPQHF. CDR3 in DNA: TGCAGTGCTAGAGTAGGGACAGGCAATCAGCCCCAGCATTTT.

The sample holds a few counts of this clonotype. CDR3 in amino acids: CASTRTANTGELFF. CDR3 bases: TGTGCCAGTACTCGGACAGCGAACACCGGGGAGCTGTTTTTT. The V and J genes are TRBV19 and TRBJ2-2, with TRBD1 as a possible D gene (6 bases). This CDR3 has 14 residues. CDR1 and CDR2 from the germline V gene are LNHDA and SQIVND (reference sequence). V shed 7 bases and J shed 0 bases, with 9 bases lying between them. Complete variable domain (other parts from reference TRBV19 and TRBJ2-2): DGGITQSPKYLFRKEGQNVTLSCEQNLNHDAMYWYRQDPGQGLRLIYYSQIVNDFQKGDIAEGYSVSREKKESFPLTVTSAQKNPTAFYLCASTRTANTGELFFGEGSRLTVL.

This sequence joins TRBV20-1 and TRBJ2-3, with 8 bases matching TRBD1. V lost 5 bases to trimming and J lost 0 bases; unmatched junction nucleotides: 4. CDR1 is DFQATT, CDR2 SNEGSKA, per germline (reference sequence). The CDR3 is 14 residues long. CDR3: CSALGQASTDTQYF. CDR3 DNA: TGCAGTGCTTTGGGACAGGCTAGCACAGATACGCAGTATTTT.

About this clonotype: Compared with germline, one end of the junction differs, possibly owing to a read error. The chain links TRBV18 to TRBJ1-5; 8 positions match TRBD1. CDR1 and CDR2 (germline): KGHSH, LQKENI. This CDR3 is built from 13 residues. The CDR3 region has the DNA TGTGCCAGCTCGCCACAGGGGGAGCAGCCCCAGCATTTT. Translating it yields CASSPQGEQPQHF. Looking up the rest from reference TRBV18 and TRBJ1-5 gives the full variable domain: NAGVMQNPRHLVRRRGQEARLRCSPMKGHSHVYWYRQLPEEGLKFMVYLQKENIIDESGMPKERFSAEFPKEGPSILRIQQVVRGDSAAYFCASSPQGEQPQHFGDGTRLSIL.

This clonotype was seen more than once but under ten times. This sequence joins TRBV19 and TRBJ1-2; D gene uncertain. With 10 bases removed from V and 2 bases from J, the gap between germline ends came to 17 bases. Looked up from germline, CDR1 is LNHDA and CDR2 is SQIVND (reference sequence). This CDR3 contains 14 residues. CDR3 DNA sequence: TGTGCCACCCTGGGATACCCGATGAACTATGGCTACACCTTC. Translated: CATLGYPMNYGYTF.

This chain connects TRBV7-9 to TRBJ2-3; D is possibly TRBD2 (6 bases). The length of the CDR3 is 15 residues. The V gene's germline CDR1 is SEHNR and CDR2 FQNEAQ (reference sequence). V lost 1 base and J lost 2, with 10 bases in between. The CDR3 sequence: CASSLVTLATDTQYF. The CDR3 DNA is TGTGCCAGCAGCTTAGTTACACTAGCCACAGATACGCAGTATTTT.

The chain links TRBV10-3 to TRBJ2-5, with 10 bases aligning to TRBD2. The germline V gene has CDR1 ENHRY and CDR2 SYGVKD. The CDR3 sequence is 14 residues long. The trim removed 8 bases at V and 3 bases at J, leaving 6 bases unmatched. In nucleotides, the CDR3 is TGTGCCATCTCAGCGGGAGGGAAAAAAGAGACCCAGTACTTC. Translating it yields CAISAGGKKETQYF.

This sequence joins TRBV18 and TRBJ2-7; no reliable D call. Trimming pared 5 bases from V and 0 bases from J, leaving 5 bases between. Germline V gene data show CDR1 as KGHSH and CDR2 as LQKENI. This CDR3 contains 12 residues. The CDR3 reads CASSSDSYEQYF. In DNA form, the CDR3 reads TGTGCCAGCTCATCCGACTCCTACGAGCAGTACTTC. The variable domain in full, with the rest retrieved from reference TRBV18 and TRBJ2-7, is NAGVMQNPRHLVRRRGQEARLRCSPMKGHSHVYWYRQLPEEGLKFMVYLQKENIIDESGMPKERFSAEFPKEGPSILRIQQVVRGDSAAYFCASSSDSYEQYFGPGTRLTVT.

The rearrangement uses TRBV7-2 and TRBJ2-7; 11 bases align to TRBD2. The J segment lost 2 bases and the V segment lost 7 bases, leaving 10 bases of the junction unmatched. The CDR3 runs to 16 residues. CDR1 is SGHTA, CDR2 FQGNSA, per germline. The chain's CDR3 is CASTQALAGGAYEQYF. CDR3 coding DNA: TGTGCCAGCACCCAAGCCCTAGCGGGAGGTGCCTACGAGCAGTACTTC.

The CDR3 reads CATSIPPSTDTQYF. CDR3 in DNA: TGTGCCACCAGCATCCCCCCAAGCACAGATACGCAGTATTTT. The V call is TRBV15, the J call TRBJ2-3; D unclear. Trimming removed 4 bases from V and 0 bases from J, with 8 bases in between. The CDR3 has 14 amino acids. Germline values: CDR1 LNHNV, CDR2 YYDKDF (reference sequence).

This clonotype appeared a few times. CDR3 nucleotides: TGTGCCAGCAGTTCGGGGACAGGGGCTGGTCTAGGTGGCTACACCTTC. This gives the protein CASSSGTGAGLGGYTF. V usage is TRBV28 and J usage is TRBJ1-2, with 10 bases fitting TRBD1. Trimming cost V 4 bases and J 7 bases; bases outside gene matches: 12. The CDR3 covers 16 residues. Germline V gene sequence: CDR1 MDHEN, CDR2 SYDVKM.

This clonotype appeared a few times. V is TRBV7-8 and J is TRBJ2-1, with D perhaps TRBD2 (5 bases). Germline CDR1 SGHVS, CDR2 FQNEAQ. V gave up 4 bases and J gave up 1 base, with 14 bases separating them. The CDR3 has 16 residues. The CDR3 DNA sequence: TGTGCCAGCAGCTCCGAGGGCCCCGCGTCCTACAATGAGCAGTTCTTC. Protein: CASSSEGPASYNEQFF. Drawing the rest from reference TRBV7-8 and TRBJ2-1, the complete variable domain is GAGVSQSPRYKVAKRGQDVALRCDPISGHVSLFWYQQALGQGPEFLTYFQNEAQLDKSGLPSDRFFAERPEGSVSTLKIQRTQQEDSAVYLCASSSEGPASYNEQFFGPGTRLTVL.

V usage is TRBV14 and J usage is TRBJ2-7, with TRBD2 matching 7 bases. Germline trimming cut 7 bases from V and 6 bases from J; bases unmatched to any gene: 3. Germline CDR1 reads SGHDN; CDR2 reads FVKESK. The CDR3 length is 11 residues. The CDR3: CASNSGGEQYF. The DNA for the CDR3 is TGTGCCAGCAATTCGGGGGGCGAGCAGTACTTC.